This entry describes one T cell receptor beta chain. This specimen belongs to a study of control samples from healthy donors and cancer patients. Trimming pared 1 base from V and 3 bases from J, leaving 10 bases between. CDR1 is LGHDT and CDR2 is YNNKEL in the germline V gene (reference sequence). This CDR3 has 15 residues. Sequenced by immunoSEQ multiplex PCR; TCRdb stores in-frame clones only, minus some. Found here are hundreds of thousands of clones, around 90% of them singletons; the top ten hold 5% to 8%. The sample was PBMCs. The sequence was collected from a man in his forties or fifties with head and neck cancer. V usage is TRBV3-1 (or the pseudogene TRBV3-2) and J usage is TRBJ1-3; D uncertain. CDR3 region: CASSQGTGFGNTIYF. CDR3 coding DNA: TGTGCCAGCAGCCAAGGGACCGGCTTTGGAAACACCATATATTTT.